The 25 T cell receptor beta chains listed next were all sequenced from one sample in a study of blood T cell repertoires in COVID-19. Profiled with immunoSEQ multiplex PCR; TCRdb holds only in-frame clones, not every one. Here the sample spans roughly 290,000 clones, 90% being singletons. The sequenced sample was PBMCs or T cells enriched from blood (not recorded which). The origin of the receptors is a woman aged 18 to 35 with acute COVID-19.

This chain links TRBV5-6 with TRBJ2-1, with 9 nucleotides matching TRBD2. From germline, CDR1 is SGHDT and CDR2 YYEEEE. This CDR3 has 15 amino acids. The V gene end was trimmed by 7 bases and the J gene end by 9 bases; junction bases not matched to a gene: 14. The CDR3 sequence: CASGGSGSPLGEQFF. The CDR3 region has the DNA TGTGCCAGCGGAGGTAGCGGGAGCCCTCTCGGTGAGCAGTTCTTC.

The chain has TRBV18 and TRBJ2-1, with 8 bases that match TRBD2. Germline V gives CDR1 KGHSH, CDR2 LQKENI. CDR3 length: 14 residues. V shed 7 bases and J 4 bases; nucleotides not matched to a gene: 6. The CDR3: CASLAGTRYNEQFF. DNA of the CDR3: TGTGCCAGCTTAGCCGGGACTAGGTACAATGAGCAGTTCTTC.

The chain employs TRBV27 and TRBJ2-1; 9 nucleotides line up with TRBD1. In germline, CDR1 is MNHEY, CDR2 SMNVEV (reference sequence). The CDR3 loop spans 18 amino acids. Trimming at V came to 0 bases and at J to 3 bases, leaving 9 bases not matched to a gene. CDR3 DNA sequence: TGTGCCAGCAGTTTATCGATGCCGGGGACAGGGTACTACAATGAGCAGTTCTTC. This gives the protein CASSLSMPGTGYYNEQFF.

The genes are TRBV5-6 and TRBJ2-2; D is ambiguous. CDR3 length equals 13 residues. Trimming stripped 1 base from V and 6 bases from J, with 7 bases between. The germline V gene encodes CDR1 SGHDT and CDR2 YYEEEE. The CDR3 sequence is CASSLPGAGELFF. CDR3 coding DNA: TGTGCCAGCAGCTTGCCCGGAGCCGGGGAGCTGTTTTTT.

The chain employs TRBV6-5 and TRBJ1-1; TRBD1 aligns across 9 bases. The CDR3 has 15 amino acids. Germline CDR1 is MNHEY and CDR2 is SVGAGI. J lost 2 bases, V lost 2 bases, and 3 bases had no gene match. As DNA, the CDR3 is TGTGCCAGCAGTTACCAGACAGGGGGAAACACTGAAGCTTTCTTT. It yields the protein CASSYQTGGNTEAFF.

The genes are TRBV27 and TRBJ2-2, with 7 bases identical to TRBD2. This CDR3 is built from 17 residues. Looked up from germline, CDR1 is MNHEY and CDR2 is SMNVEV (reference sequence). V dropped 3 bases and J dropped 3; count of bases not matched to a gene: 10. CDR3 region: CASSFQRGPRDTGELFF. CDR3 coding DNA: TGTGCCAGCAGTTTCCAGCGGGGCCCACGGGACACCGGGGAGCTGTTTTTT.

The V and J genes are TRBV7-2 and TRBJ2-7; tentative D call: TRBD1 (5 bases). Trimming shortened V by 3 bases and J by 0 bases, and 12 bases separated the two germline ends. Germline-derived CDR1 and CDR2 are SGHTA and FQGNSA. This CDR3 is 15 amino acids long. CDR3 sequence: CASSLDITSSYEQYF. The CDR3 DNA is TGTGCCAGCAGCTTGGACATTACGAGCTCCTACGAGCAGTACTTC.

This rearrangement joins TRBV2 to TRBJ2-4; TRBD1 matches 11 bases. After removal of 6 bases from V and 0 bases from J, the junction contained 10 bases not matched to a gene. From germline, CDR1 is SNHLY and CDR2 FYNNEI. The CDR3 contains 18 residues. CDR3 nucleotide sequence: TGTGCCAGCAGAGACGGACAGGGGGCAACCCTAGCCAAAAACATTCAGTACTTC. This translates into CASRDGQGATLAKNIQYF.

V gene TRBV29-1 combines with J gene TRBJ1-1; D is undetermined. The germline CDR1 and CDR2 sequences are SQVTM and ANQGSEA. The CDR3 extends over 11 amino acids. This CDR3 reads CSSVVDTEAFF. The CDR3 DNA reads TGCTCCAGCGTAGTAGACACTGAAGCTTTCTTT.

This clone has more than one count but fewer than ten. The chain recombines TRBV29-1 with TRBJ2-5, with TRBD2 matching 10 bases. V lost 4 bases and J lost 7; bases outside the gene matches: 12. The CDR3 contains 15 residues. Germline V gene lookup returns CDR1 SQVTM and CDR2 ANQGSEA. The DNA for the CDR3 is TGCAGCGTTGTCTTTACCGGGACTAGCGCGGGGACCCAGTACTTC. Translating gives CSVVFTGTSAGTQYF.

This chain uses TRBV5-6 with TRBJ2-7; TRBD1 matches at 7 bases. Trimming at V came to 3 bases and at J to 4 bases, leaving 7 bases not matched to a gene. This CDR3 has 14 amino acids. Per germline, CDR1 SGHDT and CDR2 YYEEEE. The CDR3 DNA sequence: TGTGCCAGCAGCTCAAGACAGGGCAGGTACGAGCAGTACTTC. Protein: CASSSRQGRYEQYF.

The chain is built from TRBV27 and TRBJ2-3, with 10 bases matching TRBD2. Germline CDR1 is MNHEY and CDR2 is SMNVEV (reference sequence). Germline trimming cut 4 bases from V and 6 bases from J; bases unmatched to any gene: 10. The CDR3 extends over 16 amino acids. CDR3 sequence: CASSYTSSGRRDTQYF. The CDR3 coding sequence is TGTGCCAGCAGTTACACGTCTAGCGGGAGAAGGGATACGCAGTATTTT.

The rearrangement uses TRBV20-1 and TRBJ2-3, with no clear D. Trimming removed 6 bases at V and 8 bases at J, with 12 bases between. Germline V gene lookup returns CDR1 DFQATT and CDR2 SNEGSKA (reference sequence). The CDR3 loop spans 11 amino acids. In nucleotides, the CDR3 is TGCAGTGCCGTCCCCGAGCGTACGCAGTATTTT. Residues: CSAVPERTQYF.

The CDR3 loop reads CASSYSAGGAYEQYF. CDR3 nucleotide sequence: TGTGCCAGCAGTTACTCGGCTGGAGGCGCCTACGAGCAGTACTTC. This chain joins TRBV6-5 and TRBJ2-7; TRBD2 is a possible D gene (5 bases). V shed 0 bases and J shed 2 bases, with 11 bases lying between them. Germline assignment: CDR1 MNHEY and CDR2 SVGAGI. This CDR3 region has 15 residues.

This clone was recorded once. This rearrangement joins TRBV29-1 to TRBJ2-5; D is perhaps TRBD2 (6 bases). This CDR3 contains 14 residues. Germline V lookup: CDR1 SQVTM, CDR2 ANQGSEA. Trimming removed 1 base from V and 3 bases from J, with 12 bases in between. The CDR3 loop reads CSVEGGRREETQYF. CDR3 coding DNA: TGCAGCGTTGAAGGGGGGAGGCGCGAAGAGACCCAGTACTTC.

This clone was picked up one time. The chain employs TRBV6-5 and TRBJ2-7, with 10 bases identical to TRBD2. This CDR3 has 16 amino acids. The junction had 4 bases not matched to a gene; V was cut back by 0 bases and J by 2 bases. Germline-derived CDR1 and CDR2 are MNHEY and SVGAGI. In DNA form, the CDR3 reads TGTGCCAGCAGTTACTCACCCAGCGGGAGGGCCTACGAGCAGTACTTC. Its translation is CASSYSPSGRAYEQYF.

The V call is TRBV18, the J call TRBJ2-5; D may be TRBD2 (6 bases). V gave up 3 bases and J gave up 8 bases, with 22 bases separating them. The CDR3 sequence is 16 residues long. Germline V gene sequence: CDR1 KGHSH, CDR2 LQKENI. Here the CDR3 DNA reads TGTGCCAGCTCACCCGTGGATGGAGGGCCTGTTGGAACCCAGTACTTC. Translating it yields CASSPVDGGPVGTQYF.

This chain uses TRBV3-1 (or the pseudogene TRBV3-2) with TRBJ2-1; 12 nucleotides agree with TRBD2. V gave up 1 base and J gave up 9 bases; unmatched junction bases: 4. Germline CDR1 is LGHDT and CDR2 is YNNKEL (reference sequence). CDR3 length: 15 residues. CDR3 residues: CASSQGLAGVIEQFF. The CDR3 DNA reads TGTGCCAGCAGCCAAGGACTAGCGGGAGTAATTGAGCAGTTCTTC.

This chain joins TRBV30 and TRBJ2-1, with D maybe TRBD1 (5 bases). There are 15 residues in the CDR3. V was trimmed by 3 bases and J by 8 bases, leaving 20 bases between them. Germline V gene data show CDR1 as GTSNPN and CDR2 as SVGIG (reference sequence). The chain's CDR3 is CAWSPLVGHTDEQFF. CDR3 nucleotides: TGTGCCTGGAGCCCGCTAGTGGGGCACACCGATGAGCAGTTCTTC.

V and J are TRBV5-4 and TRBJ2-3; D gene unclear. In germline, CDR1 is SGHNT, CDR2 YYREEE (reference sequence). The CDR3 runs 13 residues. V was pared by 4 bases and J by 0 bases, with 6 bases between. The CDR3 region has the DNA TGTGCCAGCAGCCAACTTAGCACAGATACGCAGTATTTT. It yields the protein CASSQLSTDTQYF.

The chain links TRBV13 to TRBJ2-7; maybe TRBD2 (5 bases). From germline, CDR1 is PRHDT and CDR2 FYEKMQ (reference sequence). The V gene lost 3 bases and the J gene lost 0 bases, with 9 bases spanning the gap. There are 14 residues in the CDR3. CDR3 in amino acids: CASSFRETSYEQYF. CDR3 in DNA: TGTGCCAGCAGCTTCCGGGAAACCTCCTACGAGCAGTACTTC.

The chain combines TRBV7-9 with TRBJ2-2; D is undetermined. The CDR3 length is 13 residues. V was pared by 5 bases and J by 4 bases, with 8 bases between. Germline values: CDR1 SEHNR, CDR2 FQNEAQ (reference sequence). CDR3 bases: TGTGCCAGCAGCGACAAGATCACCGGGGAGCTGTTTTTT. Its protein product is CASSDKITGELFF.

This chain connects TRBV29-1 to TRBJ2-5, with 7 bases identical to TRBD1. The CDR3 is made up of 13 amino acids. V was clipped by 6 bases and J by 4 bases; unmatched bases: 8. Germline V gene sequence: CDR1 SQVTM, CDR2 ANQGSEA. The CDR3 region has the DNA TGCAGCGTGGCCCAGGGGGTGGGAGAGACCCAGTACTTC. Translated: CSVAQGVGETQYF.

J is TRBJ2-3 and V is TRBV10-3; TRBD1 agrees at 8 bases. The V segment lost 8 bases and the J segment 1 base; nucleotides outside the gene matches: 5. The CDR3 spans 14 residues. CDR1 and CDR2 from the germline V gene are ENHRY and SYGVKD. The CDR3 nucleotides read TGTGCCATCGGTAGGGGACAGGGCACAGATACGCAGTATTTT. Protein: CAIGRGQGTDTQYF.

This chain uses TRBV27 with TRBJ1-5, with 8 bases matching TRBD1. The CDR3 covers 18 residues. Losses at the gene ends were 2 bases for V and 4 bases for J; bases not matched to a gene: 13. In germline, CDR1 is MNHEY, CDR2 SMNVEV (reference sequence). CDR3 loop: CASSLRIPGQESNQPQHF. The CDR3 DNA follows: TGTGCCAGCAGTTTACGGATCCCGGGACAGGAATCGAATCAGCCCCAGCATTTT.